This TCR beta chain is from a study of control samples from healthy donors and cancer patients (dated by TCRdb to 2019 to 2021). Library prep was done by the immunoSEQ multiplex PCR assay. The source is immuneACCESS, and TCRdb retained only in-frame sequences with V and J called. Part of the clones is not carried over; for the studies checked, unresolved V genes explain less than half of this, and the remainder is unexplained. The sample table lists roughly 160,000 clones, roughly 95% of them with a count of one. Of the sample, over 1% falls within the top ten clones. With respect to this clone: Its cognate antigen has yet to be identified. Base-call qualities are not available, and no considerably larger clone is one nucleotide away.

The germline V gene gives CDR1 as SGHDT and CDR2 as YYEEEE. The V and J ends are trimmed by 5 bases and 3 bases, leaving 15 bases between them. Taken from cysteine to phenylalanine, the CDR3 has 14 residues. The DNA shown is the 42-base CDR3, in frame from base 1. Material: blood. Rearrangement joined TRBV5-6 to TRBJ2-7; the D gene identity is not certain. The sequence came from a young woman in good health. The CDR3 reads as follows: CASSPVGPNYEQYF. The nucleotide sequence reads as follows: TGTGCCAGCAGTCCCGTCGGACCGAACTACGAGCAGTACTTC.